The 4 T cell receptor beta chains below come from one sample, sequenced in a study of prognosis after radiotherapy for stage I lung cancer. Genomic DNA provided the template from which TCR beta CDR3 was amplified by two-round multiplex PCR. Primers specific to each TRBV and TRBJ gene drove first-round PCR. TCRdb passed the multiplex PCR reads through MiXCR, listing each CDR3 protein once. The table shows about 19,000 distinct CDR3 sequences, with about a quarter occurring only once. Material: PBMCs, obtained before or after stereotactic body radiation therapy (not recorded which). The source of these receptors is a donor over 45 with non-small cell lung cancer.

This clonotype appeared many times. The CDR3 nucleotides read TGTGCCAGCAGCCAAGATAGGTGGGAGGCAGCCTACGAGCAGTACTTC. Encoded protein: CASSQDRWEAAYEQYF. V usage is TRBV3-1 and J usage is TRBJ2-7; TRBD2 might be the D (6 bases). CDR1 is LGHDT and CDR2 is YNNKEL in the germline V gene (reference sequence). V was clipped by 0 bases and J by 2 bases, with 14 bases between them. The CDR3 loop spans 16 amino acids.

This clonotype was seen many times. A much larger clone lies one base from this, so it may be a read error. Since no conserved phenylalanine or tryptophan closes the CDR3, a read error is the likely cause. V usage is TRBV7-2 and J usage is TRBJ1-3; 7 bases are a match to TRBD1. The CDR3 consists of 13 residues. Losses at the gene ends were 5 bases for V and 8 bases for J; bases not matched to a gene: 6. Per germline, CDR1 SGHTA and CDR2 FQGNSA. The CDR3 protein is CASSTYRGHTIYL. The CDR3 coding sequence is TGTGCCAGCAGCACATACAGGGGTCACACCATATATCTT.

For this clonotype: A far larger clone is a single base away, which makes a read error likely. The gene calls are TRBV6-2 or TRBV6-3 and TRBJ2-7; tentative D call: TRBD2 (6 bases). Germline V gene data show CDR1 as MNHEY and CDR2 as SVGEGT. V lost 4 bases and J lost 3, with 16 bases in between. CDR3 length equals 15 residues. The CDR3 here is CASSCRETNRYEQYF. As DNA, the CDR3 is TGTGCCAGCAGTTGCCGGGAGACGAATCGCTACGAGCAGTACTTC.

This clonotype was picked up many times. This chain links TRBV6-1 with TRBJ1-2; D is unclear. V was clipped by 5 bases and J by 2 bases, with 12 bases between them. Germline V CDR1 and CDR2: MNHNS, SASEGT. The CDR3 spans 14 residues. CDR3 nucleotide sequence: TGTGCCAGCAGTAGGGATAGTATAAACTATGGCTACACCTTC. It yields the protein CASSRDSINYGYTF.